A single sample is the source of the 16 T cell receptor beta chains below, sequenced in a study of early T cells in non-severe SARS-CoV-2 infection. In TCRdb, the 5' RACE reads were re-called with MiXCR into one record per CDR3 protein. Of about 27,000 distinct CDR3 sequences in the sample, 2.9% were seen once. Sequencing used whole blood. These TCRs come from an adult who was a healthcare worker with PCR-confirmed SARS-CoV-2 infection or an uninfected control (not recorded which).

A few counts support this clonotype. The V call is TRBV2, the J call TRBJ2-7; D is perhaps TRBD1 or TRBD2 (5 bases each). The ends were cut back, 10 bases at V and 6 bases at J, with 19 bases in the middle. The CDR3 runs 13 residues. Germline CDR1 and CDR2: SNHLY and FYNNEI. CDR3 protein: CATATGLRGEQYV. In nucleotides, the CDR3 is TGTGCCACCGCCACAGGTTTGAGGGGCGAGCAGTACGTC.

This clonotype was counted at least ten times. The V gene is TRBV6-6, the J gene TRBJ2-5, with D perhaps matching TRBD2 (6 bases). The V end lost 2 bases, the J end lost 4 bases, and 14 bases lay between the germline ends. In germline, CDR1 is MNHNY, CDR2 SVGAGI (reference sequence). This CDR3 contains 15 residues. CDR3: CASSYGAPRGETQYF. Written as DNA, the CDR3 is TGTGCCAGCAGTTACGGAGCGCCGCGGGGAGAGACCCAGTACTTC.

The table lists this clonotype with many counts. The rearrangement links TRBV5-8 to TRBJ2-2; D ambiguous. The germline gives CDR1 SGHTS, CDR2 YDEGEE. Trimming removed 7 bases at V and 0 bases at J, with 7 bases between. This CDR3 has 13 amino acids. CDR3 in DNA: TGTGCCAGCGCACAGACGAACACCGGGGAGCTGTTTTTT. Translated: CASAQTNTGELFF.

In this sample, this clonotype turned up many times. J is TRBJ2-1 and V is TRBV7-3; TRBD2 agrees at 13 bases. Germline values: CDR1 SGHTA, CDR2 FQGTGA. This CDR3 has 15 amino acids. J lost 8 bases, V lost 2 bases, and 3 bases had no gene match. The CDR3 protein is CASSLGLAGVDEQFF. The CDR3 DNA follows: TGTGCCAGCAGCTTAGGACTAGCGGGGGTTGATGAGCAGTTCTTC.

The sample holds many counts of this clonotype. V usage is TRBV5-1 and J usage is TRBJ2-3, with no clear D. The CDR3 runs to 15 residues. Trimming left V 3 bases short and J 2 bases short, with 13 bases between. The germline V gene encodes CDR1 SGHRS and CDR2 YFSETQ. The CDR3 loop reads CASSSLPAATDTQYF. CDR3 DNA: TGCGCCAGCAGCTCCTTGCCGGCCGCCACAGATACGCAGTATTTT. Full variable domain (outside the CDR3, taken from reference TRBV5-1 and TRBJ2-3): KAGVTQTPRYLIKTRGQQVTLSCSPISGHRSVSWYQQTPGQGLQFLFEYFSETQRNKGNFPGRFSGRQFSNSRSEMNVSTLELGDSALYLCASSSLPAATDTQYFGPGTRLTVL.

This clonotype occurred many times. The chain uses TRBV10-1 and TRBJ2-7; D uncertain. The CDR3 covers 12 residues. Per the germline V gene, CDR1 is WNHNN and CDR2 is SYGVQD (reference sequence). The V end lost 7 bases, the J end lost 2 bases, and 9 bases lay between the germline ends. The CDR3 protein is CASIRVPYEQYV. The CDR3 DNA is TGCGCCAGCATTAGGGTACCCTACGAGCAGTACGTC.

The chain combines TRBV27 with TRBJ1-2; TRBD1 matches 7 bases. The CDR3 loop spans 14 amino acids. V dropped 5 bases and J dropped 4; count of bases not matched to a gene: 7. Germline assignment: CDR1 MNHEY and CDR2 SMNVEV (reference sequence). In nucleotides, the CDR3 is TGTGCCAGCAGTGCGGGACAGCCCCTCTATGGCTACACCTTC. Amino acids: CASSAGQPLYGYTF.

The table lists this clonotype with a few counts. The chain carries TRBV18 and TRBJ1-6; 10 bases line up with TRBD1. V was pared by 1 base and J by 0 bases, with 15 bases of the junction left unmatched. Germline V gene sequence: CDR1 KGHSH, CDR2 LQKENI. The CDR3 sequence is 22 residues long. Written as DNA, the CDR3 is TGTGCCAGCTCACCACTCCCCAGGACAGGGGGTTCCCTGAGCTCCTATAATTCACCCCTCCACTTT. Translating it yields CASSPLPRTGGSLSSYNSPLHF.

Many counts were recorded for this clonotype. V gene TRBV6-4 combines with J gene TRBJ2-1; TRBD2 aligns across 10 bases. With V trimmed by 5 bases and J by 5 bases, 15 bases remained unmatched. Germline V gene data show CDR1 as MRHNA and CDR2 as SNTAGT. This CDR3 region has 18 residues. The CDR3 sequence is CASSKDGLAGVRNNEQFF. In DNA form, the CDR3 reads TGTGCCAGCAGTAAAGACGGGCTAGCGGGGGTCCGAAACAATGAGCAGTTCTTC.

In this sample, this clonotype is medium-sized. The chain employs TRBV6-5 and TRBJ1-1; 11 bases match TRBD1. Unmatched junction bases numbered 4, after V lost 10 bases and J lost 3 bases. Germline CDR1 MNHEY, CDR2 SVGAGI. The length of the CDR3 is 13 residues. The CDR3 loop reads CATGTGGHTEAFF. CDR3 coding DNA: TGTGCCACAGGGACAGGGGGTCACACTGAAGCTTTCTTT.

This clonotype appeared many times. The chain has TRBV4-1 and TRBJ1-1, with D perhaps TRBD1 (5 bases). V was cut by 0 bases and J by 10 bases, with 18 bases left in between. The CDR3 contains 15 residues. Germline CDR1 MGHRA, CDR2 YSYEKL. In DNA, the CDR3 is TGCGCCAGCAGCCAAGAGGGAACGGGCCTAGGGGCAGCTTTCTTT. Residues: CASSQEGTGLGAAFF.

This clonotype was detected ten times or more. The genes are TRBV7-8 and TRBJ1-5; no firm D call. V was shortened by 1 base and J by 0 bases, with 10 bases between the two germline ends. The CDR3 is made up of 16 amino acids. CDR1 is SGHVS and CDR2 is FQNEAQ in the germline V gene. The CDR3 region is CASSLVSGISNQPQHF. The CDR3 nucleotides read TGTGCCAGCAGCTTAGTCTCGGGAATTAGCAATCAGCCCCAGCATTTT.

V and J are TRBV9 and TRBJ2-3, with TRBD1 matching over 9 bases. The CDR3 spans 16 residues. Germline loops: CDR1 SGDLS, CDR2 YYNGEE. V was pared by 4 bases and J by 3 bases, with 9 bases of the junction left unmatched. Here the CDR3 DNA reads TGTGCCAGCAGCCCTCGGACAGGGGTAGTGACAGATACGCAGTATTTT. This gives the protein CASSPRTGVVTDTQYF.

In its sample, this clonotype is medium-sized (0.01 to 0.1%). This chain links TRBV6-4 with TRBJ2-7; TRBD2 might be the D (6 bases). V gave up 4 bases and J gave up 2 bases, with 15 bases separating them. Germline assignment: CDR1 MRHNA and CDR2 SNTAGT. The CDR3 runs to 15 residues. In DNA, the CDR3 is TGTGCCAGCAGTGGGGAGGTAACTTGGGCCTACGAGCAGTACGTC. Translated: CASSGEVTWAYEQYV.

This clonotype showed up many times. This chain joins TRBV6-5 and TRBJ1-6; 9 bases match TRBD1. V lost 5 bases and J lost 5; bases outside the gene matches: 7. Germline CDR1 MNHEY, CDR2 SVGAGI. The CDR3 is made up of 16 amino acids. The CDR3 loop is CASSLTGGQNNSPLHF. For the CDR3, the DNA is TGTGCCAGCAGTCTTACAGGGGGCCAAAATAATTCACCCCTCCACTTT.

In this sample, this clonotype turned up many times. The chain recombines TRBV18 with TRBJ1-3; D gene ambiguous. The CDR3 sequence is 14 residues long. V was shortened by 8 bases and J by 0 bases, with 11 bases between the two germline ends. Germline CDR1 reads KGHSH; CDR2 reads LQKENI. CDR3 coding DNA: TGTGCCAGCCGAACTGGGAGCTCTGGAAACACCATATATTTT. This sequence encodes CASRTGSSGNTIYF.